A selection of T cell receptor beta chains follows, all from one sample in a study of CD8+ T cells in alopecia areata. Sequenced by immunoSEQ multiplex PCR; TCRdb stores in-frame clones only, minus some. The sample has about 97,000 clones; around 38% are singletons. The sample comprised CD4+ T cells sorted from blood. The source of these receptors is a human donor with alopecia areata. Each CDR3 is given with its conserved first and last residue. Fields, in order: J gene, D gene, V gene, clone size, CDR3 protein, CDR3 DNA. The D gene is left open where the match is weak. Where a row states a size, it is once, few, many or the class of an expanded clone; other rows omit it.

J: TRBJ2-3; D: .; V: TRBV7-9; size: few; CDR3: CASSSPLTQYF; DNA: TGTGCCAGCAGCTCGCCCCTTACGCAGTATTTT
J: TRBJ2-1; D: TRBD2; V: TRBV6-1; size: .; CDR3: CASSEGLAGGDEQFF; DNA: TGTGCCAGCAGTGAAGGCCTAGCGGGGGGAGATGAGCAGTTCTTC
J: TRBJ2-3; D: TRBD2; V: TRBV7-9; size: few; CDR3: CAGGTSGNTDTQYF; DNA: TGTGCCGGGGGGACTAGCGGAAACACAGATACGCAGTATTTT
J: TRBJ2-1; D: .; V: TRBV6-5; size: .; CDR3: CASSTPGSLGGQFF; DNA: TGTGCCAGCAGTACACCCGGGTCTCTTGGGGGGCAGTTCTTC
J: TRBJ2-7; D: .; V: TRBV7-9; size: few; CDR3: CASSFRSYEQYF; DNA: TGTGCCAGCAGCTTCCGGTCCTACGAGCAGTACTTC
J: TRBJ2-7; D: TRBD1; V: TRBV29-1; size: .; CDR3: CSGGTGAYEQYF; DNA: TGCAGCGGCGGGACAGGTGCCTACGAGCAGTACTTC
J: TRBJ2-1; D: .; V: TRBV27; size: .; CDR3: CASSLRGNEQFF; DNA: TGTGCCAGCAGTTTACGGGGCAATGAGCAGTTCTTC
J: TRBJ2-3; D: .; V: TRBV7-9; size: few; CDR3: CASSLGGTDTQYF; DNA: TGTGCCAGCAGCTTAGGCGGCACAGATACGCAGTATTTT
J: TRBJ2-7; D: TRBD2; V: TRBV30; size: .; CDR3: CAWSGLASLYEQYF; DNA: TGTGCCTGGAGCGGACTAGCGAGCCTCTACGAGCAGTACTTC
J: TRBJ1-2; D: TRBD1; V: TRBV7-2; size: .; CDR3: CASSVGTGGDYGYTF; DNA: TGTGCCAGCAGCGTGGGGACAGGGGGTGACTATGGCTACACCTTC
J: TRBJ2-5; D: .; V: TRBV4-1; size: .; CDR3: CASSRPPGETQYF; DNA: TGCGCCAGCAGCCGCCCCCCAGGGGAGACCCAGTACTTC
J: TRBJ2-7; D: TRBD1; V: TRBV30; size: .; CDR3: CAWSTGGSAYEQYF; DNA: TGTGCCTGGAGCACAGGGGGCTCAGCCTACGAGCAGTACTTC
J: TRBJ2-1; D: TRBD1; V: TRBV7-2; size: few; CDR3: CASSLVPGTANNEQFF; DNA: TGTGCCAGCAGCTTAGTTCCCGGGACAGCGAACAATGAGCAGTTCTTC
J: TRBJ2-7; D: TRBD2; V: TRBV7-2; size: .; CDR3: CASTKGLAEYEQYF; DNA: TGTGCCAGCACCAAGGGACTAGCGGAGTACGAGCAGTACTTC
J: TRBJ1-1; D: .; V: TRBV23-1; size: few; CDR3: CASSRSGHVLGDTEAFF; DNA: TGCGCCAGCAGTCGATCCGGGCACGTCCTCGGGGACACTGAAGCTTTCTTT
J: TRBJ2-4; D: TRBD1; V: TRBV5-4; size: .; CDR3: CASTPTGGRSKNIQYF; DNA: TGTGCCAGCACACCGACAGGGGGCAGGTCCAAAAACATTCAGTACTTC
J: TRBJ1-1; D: .; V: TRBV29-1; size: .; CDR3: CSVTTNTEAFF; DNA: TGCAGCGTGACGACGAACACTGAAGCTTTCTTT
J: TRBJ2-5; D: .; V: TRBV5-4; size: .; CDR3: CASSLASASETQYF; DNA: TGTGCCAGCAGCTTGGCCTCGGCCTCTGAGACCCAGTACTTC
J: TRBJ2-3; D: .; V: TRBV5-1; size: .; CDR3: CASSLVGASEMADTQYF; DNA: TGCGCCAGCAGCTTGGTTGGGGCTAGCGAGATGGCAGATACGCAGTATTTT
J: TRBJ2-3; D: TRBD1; V: TRBV6-1; size: .; CDR3: CASSERQGAGDTQYF; DNA: TGTGCCAGCAGTGAACGGCAGGGGGCCGGGGATACGCAGTATTTT
J: TRBJ2-7; D: .; V: TRBV18; size: .; CDR3: CASSHGQLNEQYF; DNA: TGTGCCAGCTCCCACGGACAGCTTAACGAGCAGTACTTC
J: TRBJ2-1; D: .; V: TRBV29-1; size: .; CDR3: CSVVRYVNEQFF; DNA: TGCAGCGTCGTCCGATATGTCAATGAGCAGTTCTTC
J: TRBJ1-2; D: TRBD1; V: TRBV5-1; size: .; CDR3: CASSSGQGGDYGYTF; DNA: TGCGCCAGCAGCTCCGGACAGGGAGGCGACTATGGCTACACCTTC
J: TRBJ2-1; D: TRBD1; V: TRBV5-1; size: few; CDR3: CASSDPGQGTYEQFF; DNA: TGCGCCAGCAGCGACCCGGGACAGGGTACCTATGAGCAGTTCTTC
J: TRBJ2-2; D: .; V: TRBV4-2; size: .; CDR3: CASSPLKQGNTGELFF; DNA: TGTGCCAGCAGCCCTCTAAAACAGGGTAACACCGGGGAGCTGTTTTTT
J: TRBJ2-1; D: .; V: TRBV28; size: .; CDR3: CASSGLTYNEQFF; DNA: TGTGCCAGCAGTGGACTGACCTACAATGAGCAGTTCTTC
J: TRBJ2-5; D: .; V: TRBV4-3; size: .; CDR3: CASSRLRASEGETQYF; DNA: TGCGCCAGCAGCCGGCTGCGGGCTAGCGAGGGAGAGACCCAGTACTTC
J: TRBJ2-7; D: .; V: TRBV9; size: few; CDR3: CASSARGFGFEQYF; DNA: TGTGCCAGCAGCGCCAGGGGATTTGGGTTCGAGCAGTACTTC
J: TRBJ1-5; D: .; V: TRBV28; size: .; CDR3: CASSPLTAAQPQHF; DNA: TGTGCCAGCAGTCCTCTGACTGCGGCCCAGCCCCAGCATTTT
J: TRBJ1-2; D: .; V: TRBV19; size: few; CDR3: CASSSLDSYYGYTF; DNA: TGTGCCAGTAGCTCCCTCGATAGCTACTATGGCTACACCTTC
J: TRBJ2-4; D: .; V: TRBV7-9; size: many; CDR3: CASSSTGTSNIQYF; DNA: TGTGCCAGCAGTTCGACCGGGACATCAAACATTCAGTACTTC
J: TRBJ1-1; D: TRBD1; V: TRBV6-6; size: .; CDR3: CASSSGDRVEAFF; DNA: TGTGCCAGCAGTTCAGGGGACAGAGTTGAAGCTTTCTTT
J: TRBJ2-1; D: TRBD2; V: TRBV7-9; size: .; CDR3: CASSPGGLGANEQFF; DNA: TGTGCCAGCAGCCCAGGTGGACTAGGGGCGAATGAGCAGTTCTTC
J: TRBJ2-3; D: .; V: TRBV27; size: .; CDR3: CASSFSSYGTDTQYF; DNA: TGTGCCAGCAGTTTTTCCAGCTACGGCACAGATACGCAGTATTTT
J: TRBJ2-3; D: .; V: TRBV5-1; size: few; CDR3: CASSYPQDTQYF; DNA: TGCGCCAGCAGCTACCCTCAGGATACGCAGTATTTT
J: TRBJ1-5; D: .; V: TRBV7-9; size: .; CDR3: CASSSDGTPQHF; DNA: TGTGCCAGCAGCTCGGACGGGACGCCCCAGCATTTT
J: TRBJ1-5; D: TRBD1; V: TRBV30; size: few; CDR3: CASGQDSNQPQHF; DNA: TGTGCTTCGGGACAGGATAGCAATCAGCCCCAGCATTTT
J: TRBJ2-1; D: .; V: TRBV25-1; size: .; CDR3: CASSEGGLTGRRQTQFF; DNA: TGTGCCAGCAGTGAAGGAGGGTTGACAGGGAGACGGCAGACCCAGTTCTTC
J: TRBJ1-2; D: TRBD1; V: TRBV29-1; size: few; CDR3: CSVDMNGQGDYGYTF; DNA: TGCAGCGTTGATATGAATGGACAGGGTGACTATGGCTACACCTTC
J: TRBJ1-5; D: .; V: TRBV30; size: .; CDR3: CAWSAGAENQPQHF; DNA: TGTGCCTGGAGTGCGGGGGCAGAGAATCAGCCCCAGCATTTT
J: TRBJ2-7; D: TRBD2; V: TRBV11-1; size: .; CDR3: CASSFGLAGYEQYF; DNA: TGTGCCAGCAGCTTCGGACTAGCGGGGTACGAGCAGTACTTC
J: TRBJ2-5; D: .; V: TRBV7-2; size: .; CDR3: CASSWGMLETQYF; DNA: TGTGCCAGCAGCTGGGGGATGTTGGAGACCCAGTACTTC
J: TRBJ2-7; D: TRBD1; V: TRBV5-1; size: few; CDR3: CASSRDRGHEQYF; DNA: TGCGCCAGCAGCCGGGACAGGGGGCATGAGCAGTACTTC
J: TRBJ2-3; D: TRBD2; V: TRBV4-1; size: few; CDR3: CASSRSGLAASTDTQYF; DNA: TGCGCCAGCAGCCGCAGTGGACTAGCGGCTAGCACAGATACGCAGTATTTT